A single sample is the source of the 18 T cell receptor beta chains below, sequenced in a study of blood T cell repertoires in COVID-19. Sequencing was performed with immunoSEQ multiplex PCR; in TCRdb, only in-frame clones are kept and a portion is missing. The table lists 120,000 to 150,000 clones, 84% of them singletons. The sample was PBMCs or T cells enriched from blood (not recorded which). All receptors come from a man aged 40-49 years with acute COVID-19.

The J gene is TRBJ1-1, the V gene TRBV4-2; unclear D gene. Trimming pared 0 bases from V and 4 bases from J, leaving 9 bases between. The CDR3 spans 14 residues. In germline, CDR1 is LGHNA, CDR2 YNFKEQ. The CDR3 bases are TGTGCCAGCAGCCAAGAAGGTGAGGGCACTGAAGCTTTCTTT. Residues: CASSQEGEGTEAFF.

This sequence joins TRBV5-5 and TRBJ1-5; no clear D. This CDR3 region has 13 residues. V was pared by 0 bases and J by 7 bases, with 8 bases between. Germline values: CDR1 SGHKS, CDR2 YYEKEE (reference sequence). The CDR3 loop is CASSLAAGQPQHF. CDR3 nucleotides: TGTGCCAGCAGCTTGGCCGCTGGCCAGCCCCAGCATTTT.

The chain carries TRBV21-1 and TRBJ1-4; the tabulated D call, TRBD1, remains unverified against the DNA. TRBV21-1 is flagged as a pseudogene. This CDR3 is built from 17 residues. In nucleotides, the CDR3 is TGTGCCAGCAGCAAAGGGAAGGGGCAAACAACTAATGAAAAACTGTTTTTT. It yields the protein CASSKGKGQTTNEKLFF.

The rearrangement joins TRBV7-9 to TRBJ2-7; D is perhaps TRBD2 (6 bases). Germline-derived CDR1 and CDR2 are SEHNR and FQNEAQ (reference sequence). Trimming removed 4 bases from V and 1 base from J, with 17 bases in between. The CDR3 loop spans 16 amino acids. Here the CDR3 DNA reads TGTGCCAGCAGCTCCTTAACCCGGGGGATATCCTACGAGCAGTACTTC. This sequence encodes CASSSLTRGISYEQYF.

The chain joins TRBV7-2 to TRBJ2-2, with TRBD2 as a possible D gene (6 bases). There are 16 residues in the CDR3. Germline V gives CDR1 SGHTA, CDR2 FQGNSA. The V end was cut by 7 bases, the J end by 0 bases, with 15 bases between. CDR3 DNA: TGTGCCAGCACCCGTAGGGAGGCCGCGAACACCGGGGAGCTGTTTTTT. This codes for CASTRREAANTGELFF. Full variable domain (remainder filled in from reference TRBV7-2 and TRBJ2-2): GAGVSQSPSNKVTEKGKDVELRCDPISGHTALYWYRQSLGQGLEFLIYFQGNSAPDKSGLPSDRFSAERTGGSVSTLTIQRTQQEDSAVYLCASTRREAANTGELFFGEGSRLTVL.

The genes are TRBV10-3 and TRBJ1-2; maybe TRBD1 (5 bases). V was shortened by 9 bases and J by 6 bases, with 17 bases between the two germline ends. The V gene's germline CDR1 is ENHRY and CDR2 SYGVKD. This CDR3 region has 13 residues. The CDR3 nucleotides read TGTGCCATTAAATTCAGGGAAGAGGATGGCTACACCTTC. It codes for CAIKFREEDGYTF.

This chain uses TRBV28 with TRBJ1-5, with no clear D. CDR3 length equals 14 residues. The V end lost 8 bases, the J end lost 4 bases, and 15 bases lay between the germline ends. CDR1 and CDR2 (germline): MDHEN, SYDVKM. CDR3 sequence: CASLVLGLNQPQHF. CDR3 sequence (DNA): TGTGCCAGCCTCGTTTTGGGCCTAAATCAGCCCCAGCATTTT.

This rearrangement joins TRBV11-3 to TRBJ2-1; 9 nucleotides line up with TRBD2. Germline V gene lookup returns CDR1 SGHNT and CDR2 YENEEA. This CDR3 region has 17 residues. After removal of 2 bases from V and 8 bases from J, the junction contained 13 bases not matched to a gene. CDR3 amino acids: CASSLWREGLALDEQFF. CDR3 bases: TGTGCCAGCAGCTTATGGCGCGAGGGACTAGCCCTGGATGAGCAGTTCTTC.

The rearrangement joins TRBV28 to TRBJ2-5; the D gene is possibly TRBD1 (6 bases). V was pared by 5 bases and J by 5 bases, with 15 bases between. The CDR3 extends over 14 amino acids. Germline V gene sequence: CDR1 MDHEN, CDR2 SYDVKM. The DNA of the CDR3 is TGTGCCAGCAGTCCCCCTACAGGGCTGGAGACCCAGTACTTC. It specifies CASSPPTGLETQYF.

The chain is built from TRBV2 and TRBJ2-5, with D possibly being TRBD1 (6 bases). V dropped 8 bases and J dropped 2 bases, with 12 bases sitting between them. The germline V gene has CDR1 SNHLY and CDR2 FYNNEI. CDR3 length equals 13 residues. The CDR3 region is CASLRTEQETQYF. CDR3 DNA: TGTGCCAGCCTAAGGACAGAACAAGAGACCCAGTACTTC.

The chain has TRBV5-1 and TRBJ1-4; 7 bases are shared with TRBD1. The CDR3 sequence is 15 residues long. V lost 4 bases to trimming and J lost 3 bases; unmatched junction nucleotides: 6. The germline gives CDR1 SGHRS, CDR2 YFSETQ. For the CDR3, the DNA is TGCGCCAGCAGCCTAGAGGGGGCCCCTAATGAAAAACTGTTTTTT. This codes for CASSLEGAPNEKLFF.

V is TRBV6-1 and J is TRBJ1-1, with TRBD1 matching over 7 bases. The trim removed 3 bases at V and 0 bases at J, leaving 7 bases unmatched. The CDR3 is 16 amino acids. Germline values: CDR1 MNHNS, CDR2 SASEGT. DNA for the CDR3: TGTGCCAGCAGTGAGAGCAGGGGGTTTATGAACACTGAAGCTTTCTTT. Its protein product is CASSESRGFMNTEAFF.

The chain carries TRBV4-3 and TRBJ2-2; 8 nucleotides agree with TRBD1. Germline V CDR1 and CDR2: LGHNA, YSLEER. With V trimmed by 1 base and J by 5 bases, 12 bases remained unmatched. The CDR3 covers 18 residues. The CDR3: CASSQGQGRSMVTGELFF. The CDR3 bases are TGCGCCAGCAGCCAAGGACAGGGGCGCTCCATGGTAACCGGGGAGCTGTTTTTT.

This clone was found a few times. The V call is TRBV30, the J call TRBJ1-2, with D unresolved. The CDR3 is 12 residues long. CDR1 GTSNPN and CDR2 SVGIG come from the germline V gene (reference sequence). V lost 0 bases, J lost 3 bases, and 5 bases lay in between. The DNA of the CDR3 is TGTGCCTGGAGTGTACTCGACTATGGCTACACCTTC. Protein product: CAWSVLDYGYTF.

This clone appeared a single time. V is TRBV14 and J is TRBJ1-1; no definite D call. V lost 1 base, J lost 10 bases, and 13 bases lay in between. Germline V gene data show CDR1 as SGHDN and CDR2 as FVKESK. CDR3 length equals 13 residues. Here the CDR3 reads CASSQAPRLGAFF. In DNA form, the CDR3 reads TGTGCCAGCAGCCAAGCGCCCCGGCTAGGAGCTTTCTTT. Using reference TRBV14 and TRBJ1-1 for the parts outside the CDR3, the full variable domain is EAGVTQFPSHSVIEKGQTVTLRCDPISGHDNLYWYRRVMGKEIKFLLHFVKESKQDESGMPNNRFLAERTGGTYSTLKVQPAELEDSGVYFCASSQAPRLGAFFGQGTRLTVV.

The CDR3 is CASSSKASGSNTGELFF. The CDR3, as DNA: TGTGCCAGCAGTTCCAAAGCCAGCGGGAGTAACACCGGGGAGCTGTTTTTT. The chain recombines TRBV27 with TRBJ2-2; TRBD2 matches 8 bases. The ends lost 4 bases at V and 2 bases at J; junction bases unmatched: 9. Germline V gene sequence: CDR1 MNHEY, CDR2 SMNVEV (reference sequence). This CDR3 comprises 17 residues.

The chain combines TRBV21-1 with TRBJ2-7; no DNA check was done on the table's D call, TRBD2. TRBV21-1 counts as a pseudogene. The CDR3 contains 15 residues. The CDR3: CASSGRESLNYEQYF. The CDR3 bases are TGTGCCAGCAGCGGGCGGGAGAGCCTCAACTACGAGCAGTACTTC.

The rearrangement links TRBV5-6 to TRBJ1-3, with D unclear. The CDR3 is made up of 13 amino acids. The V gene lost 7 bases and the J gene lost 0 bases, with 8 bases spanning the gap. CDR1 SGHDT and CDR2 YYEEEE come from the germline V gene. CDR3 residues: CASLSGSGNTIYF. The CDR3, as DNA: TGTGCCAGCCTTTCAGGCTCTGGAAACACCATATATTTT.